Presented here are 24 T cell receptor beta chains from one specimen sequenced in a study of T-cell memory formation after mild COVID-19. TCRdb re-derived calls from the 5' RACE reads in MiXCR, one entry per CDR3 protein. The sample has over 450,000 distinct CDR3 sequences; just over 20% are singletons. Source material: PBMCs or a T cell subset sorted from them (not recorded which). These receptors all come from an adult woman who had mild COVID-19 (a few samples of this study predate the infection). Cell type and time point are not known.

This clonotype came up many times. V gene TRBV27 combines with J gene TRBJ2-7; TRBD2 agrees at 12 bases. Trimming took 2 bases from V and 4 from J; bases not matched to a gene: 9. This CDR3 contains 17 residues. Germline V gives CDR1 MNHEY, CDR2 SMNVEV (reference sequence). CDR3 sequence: CASSLVSSGRAPYEQYF. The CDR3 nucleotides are TGTGCCAGCAGTTTAGTCTCTAGCGGGAGGGCCCCGTACGAGCAGTACTTC.

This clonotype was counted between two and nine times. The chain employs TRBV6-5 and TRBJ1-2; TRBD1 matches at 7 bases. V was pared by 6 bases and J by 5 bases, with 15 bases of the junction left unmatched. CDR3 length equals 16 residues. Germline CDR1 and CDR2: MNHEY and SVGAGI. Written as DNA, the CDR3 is TGTGCCAGCAGCTATAACCGGGACAGCGATCCATATGGCTACACCTTC. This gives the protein CASSYNRDSDPYGYTF.

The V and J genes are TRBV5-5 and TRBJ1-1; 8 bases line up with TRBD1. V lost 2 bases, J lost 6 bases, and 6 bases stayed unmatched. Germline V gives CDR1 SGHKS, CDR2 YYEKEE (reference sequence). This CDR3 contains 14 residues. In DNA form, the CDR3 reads TGTGCCAGCAGCTTCGGACAGGGCGACGCTGAAGCTTTCTTT. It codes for CASSFGQGDAEAFF.

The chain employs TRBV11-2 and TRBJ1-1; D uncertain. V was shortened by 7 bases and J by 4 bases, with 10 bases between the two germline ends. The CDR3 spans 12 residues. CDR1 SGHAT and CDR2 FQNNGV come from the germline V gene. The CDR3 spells CASTLLSTEAFF. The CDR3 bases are TGTGCCAGCACCCTACTAAGCACTGAAGCTTTCTTT.

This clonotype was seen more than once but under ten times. CDR3 coding DNA: TGCGCCAGCAGTCAACAGGGACACTTTGTACAAGAGACCCAGTACTTC. Translated: CASSQQGHFVQETQYF. The chain combines TRBV23-1 with TRBJ2-5, with D maybe TRBD1 (6 bases). TRBV23-1 is an ORF, and what it does is uncertain. V was clipped by 2 bases and J by 2 bases, with 15 bases between them. CDR3 length: 16 amino acids.

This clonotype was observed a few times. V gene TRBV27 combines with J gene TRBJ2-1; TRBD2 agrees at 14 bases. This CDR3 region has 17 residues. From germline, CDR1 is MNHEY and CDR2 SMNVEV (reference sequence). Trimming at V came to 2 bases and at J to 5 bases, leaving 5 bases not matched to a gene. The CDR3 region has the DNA TGTGCCAGCAGTTTACTTACGACTAGCGGGGGGGACAATGAGCAGTTCTTC. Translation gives CASSLLTTSGGDNEQFF.

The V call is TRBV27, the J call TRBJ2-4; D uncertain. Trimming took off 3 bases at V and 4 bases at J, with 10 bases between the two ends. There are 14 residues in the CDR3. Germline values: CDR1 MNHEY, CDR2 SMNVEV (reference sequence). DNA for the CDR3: TGTGCCAGCAGTTTGGGCAGGCAGAAAAACATTCAGTACTTC. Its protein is CASSLGRQKNIQYF.

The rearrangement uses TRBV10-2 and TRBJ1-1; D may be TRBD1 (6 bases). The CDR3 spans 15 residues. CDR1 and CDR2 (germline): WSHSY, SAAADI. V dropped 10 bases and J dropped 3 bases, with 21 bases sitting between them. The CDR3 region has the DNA TGCGCCACGCTCTCGGAACAGGGAGGTGACACTGAAGCTTTCTTT. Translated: CATLSEQGGDTEAFF.

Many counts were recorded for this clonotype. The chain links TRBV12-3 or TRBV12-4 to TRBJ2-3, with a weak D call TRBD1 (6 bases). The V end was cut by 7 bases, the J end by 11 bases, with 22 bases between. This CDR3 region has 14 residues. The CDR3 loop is CASIMGHIRSGQYF. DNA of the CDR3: TGTGCCAGCATCATGGGACATATCCGCTCGGGGCAGTATTTT.

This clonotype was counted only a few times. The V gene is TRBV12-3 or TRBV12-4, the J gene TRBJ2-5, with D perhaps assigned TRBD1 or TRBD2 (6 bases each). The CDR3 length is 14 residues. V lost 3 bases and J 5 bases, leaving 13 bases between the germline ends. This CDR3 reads CASSFRVGGETQYF. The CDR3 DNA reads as TGTGCCAGCAGTTTCAGGGTAGGGGGGGAGACCCAGTACTTC.

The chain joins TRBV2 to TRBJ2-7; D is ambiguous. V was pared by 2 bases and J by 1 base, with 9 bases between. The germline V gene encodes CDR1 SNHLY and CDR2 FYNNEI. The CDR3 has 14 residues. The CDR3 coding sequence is TGTGCCAGCAGTGAAAGACGGTCTTCCTACGAGCAGTACTTC. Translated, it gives CASSERRSSYEQYF.

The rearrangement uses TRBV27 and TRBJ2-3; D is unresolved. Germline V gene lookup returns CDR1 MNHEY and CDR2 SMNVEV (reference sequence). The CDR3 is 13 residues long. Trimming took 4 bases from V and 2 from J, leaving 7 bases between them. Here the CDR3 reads CASSSSFTDTQYF. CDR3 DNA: TGTGCCAGCAGTTCGAGCTTCACAGATACGCAGTATTTT.

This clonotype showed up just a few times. DNA of the CDR3: TGTGCCAGCAGCCTCCCCCGGACTAGCTCCGAGCAGTACTTC. This translates into CASSLPRTSSEQYF. The gene calls are TRBV13 and TRBJ2-7; 8 positions agree with TRBD2. The germline gives CDR1 PRHDT, CDR2 FYEKMQ (reference sequence). CDR3 length equals 14 residues. The ends lost 5 bases at V and 6 bases at J; junction bases unmatched: 9. Full variable domain (missing parts from reference TRBV13 and TRBJ2-7): AAGVIQSPRHLIKEKRETATLKCYPIPRHDTVYWYQQGPGQDPQFLISFYEKMQSDKGSIPDRFSAQQFSDYHSELNMSSLELGDSALYFCASSLPRTSSEQYFGPGTRLTVT.

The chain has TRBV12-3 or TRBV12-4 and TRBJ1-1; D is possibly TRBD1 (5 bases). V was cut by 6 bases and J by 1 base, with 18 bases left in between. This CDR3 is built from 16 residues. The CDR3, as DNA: TGTGCCAGCAGCCCACCGGGACGGTTAAGGAACACTGAAGCTTTCTTT. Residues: CASSPPGRLRNTEAFF.

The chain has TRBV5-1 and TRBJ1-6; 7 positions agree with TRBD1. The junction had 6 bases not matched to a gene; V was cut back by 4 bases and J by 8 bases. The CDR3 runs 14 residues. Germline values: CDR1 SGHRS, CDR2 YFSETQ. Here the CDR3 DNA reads TGCGCCAGCAGCCGGGGACAGACCTATTCACCCCTCCACTTT. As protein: CASSRGQTYSPLHF.

CDR3 in amino acids: CASSLEGLYTDTQYF. The CDR3 nucleotides are TGTGCCAGCAGCTTGGAGGGACTTTACACAGATACGCAGTATTTT. This rearrangement joins TRBV7-3 to TRBJ2-3, with D possibly being TRBD2 (6 bases). V lost 3 bases to trimming and J lost 2 bases, with 12 bases between them. The length of the CDR3 is 15 residues. Germline V gene lookup returns CDR1 SGHTA and CDR2 FQGTGA.

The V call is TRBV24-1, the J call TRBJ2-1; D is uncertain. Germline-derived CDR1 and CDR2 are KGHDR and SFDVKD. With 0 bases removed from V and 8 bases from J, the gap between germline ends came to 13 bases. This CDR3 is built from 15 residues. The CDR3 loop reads CATSDLSQIGDEQFF. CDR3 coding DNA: TGTGCCACCAGTGATTTGTCACAAATCGGCGATGAGCAGTTCTTC.

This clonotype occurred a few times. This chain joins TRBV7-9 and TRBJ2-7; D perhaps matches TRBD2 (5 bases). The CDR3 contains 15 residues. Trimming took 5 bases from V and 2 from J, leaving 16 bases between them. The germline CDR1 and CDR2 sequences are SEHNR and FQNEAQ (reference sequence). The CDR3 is CASSLERASPYEQYF. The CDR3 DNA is TGTGCCAGCAGCCTGGAGAGGGCCTCACCCTACGAGCAGTACTTC.

CDR3 nucleotide sequence: TGTGCCTCACTGGCAGGGACGTCCACAGATACGCAGTATTTT. It specifies CASLAGTSTDTQYF. This chain connects TRBV28 to TRBJ2-3; either TRBD1 or TRBD2 may fit D (5 bases each). The germline V and J ends were trimmed by 11 bases and 2 bases, with 17 bases remaining between them. This CDR3 is 14 amino acids long. CDR1 and CDR2 from the germline V gene are MDHEN and SYDVKM.

The CDR3 bases are TGCGCCAGCAGCTTGAACGTGGGGGGTACGCAGTATTTT. It is translated as CASSLNVGGTQYF. This chain uses TRBV5-1 with TRBJ2-3; possible D gene TRBD2, 6 bases. The germline V gene encodes CDR1 SGHRS and CDR2 YFSETQ. The V end was cut by 1 base, the J end by 8 bases, with 11 bases between. The CDR3 consists of 13 residues.

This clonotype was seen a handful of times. CDR3 amino acids: CASSPAGAPYNEQFF. CDR3 bases: TGTGCCAGCAGCCCGGCGGGGGCCCCCTACAATGAGCAGTTCTTC. The rearrangement uses TRBV4-2 and TRBJ2-1; possibly TRBD2 for D (7 bases). Germline V gene lookup returns CDR1 LGHNA and CDR2 YNFKEQ. V was clipped by 4 bases and J by 2 bases, with 12 bases between them. This CDR3 is 15 amino acids long.

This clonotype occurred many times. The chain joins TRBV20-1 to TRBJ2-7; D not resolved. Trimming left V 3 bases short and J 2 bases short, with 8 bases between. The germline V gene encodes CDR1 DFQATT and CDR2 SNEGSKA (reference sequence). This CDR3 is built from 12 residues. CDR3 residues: CSARDSPYEQYF. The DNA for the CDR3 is TGCAGTGCTAGGGATAGCCCCTACGAGCAGTACTTC.

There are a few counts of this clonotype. This CDR3 reads CASSSRRQETQYF. As DNA, the CDR3 is TGTGCCAGCAGTTCCAGACGGCAGGAGACCCAGTACTTC. The chain joins TRBV27 to TRBJ2-5; D unresolved. The CDR3 is 13 residues long. The germline V gene encodes CDR1 MNHEY and CDR2 SMNVEV (reference sequence). Trimming took off 4 bases at V and 5 bases at J, with 11 bases between the two ends.

The CDR3 DNA reads as TGTGCCACCAGTCCACCGACCGGGGAGCTGTTTTTT. Translated, it gives CATSPPTGELFF. The chain recombines TRBV24-1 with TRBJ2-2; no firm D call. CDR1 KGHDR and CDR2 SFDVKD come from the germline V gene. Trimming took off 6 bases at V and 5 bases at J, with 6 bases between the two ends. This CDR3 has 12 amino acids.